The 25 T cell receptor beta chains in this list originate from one sample, sequenced in a study of OX40 agonist ivuxolimab in advanced cancers. The repertoire was sequenced with immunoSEQ multiplex PCR; TCRdb's copy has only in-frame clones and lacks some. The table has about 11,000 clones, 79% seen once; the top ten hold about 40%. The source was CD4+ or CD8+ T cells sorted from blood, collected in a trial of the OX40 agonist ivuxolimab. All receptors come from an adult with an advanced solid tumor such as melanoma, head and neck, liver or kidney cancer.

V and J are TRBV4-2 and TRBJ2-5, with D possibly matching TRBD1 (6 bases). The last part of the DNA fits TRBJ2-7 better; the J call may be wrong. Looked up from germline, CDR1 is LGHNA and CDR2 is YNFKEQ. There are 14 residues in the CDR3. In DNA, the CDR3 is TGTGCCAGCAGCCATGGGGGCGGCTCCTACGAGCAGTACTTC. Translating gives CASSHGGGSYEQYF.

With regard to this clone: One base separates it from a far larger clone, so it is likely a read error. The CDR3 here is CASSPEAGITEAFF. CDR3 in DNA: TGTGCCAGCAGCCCCGAGGCTGGGATTACTGAAGCTTTCTTT. This chain joins TRBV11-1 and TRBJ1-1; D unclear. The CDR3 contains 14 residues. Trimming left V 5 bases short and J 5 bases short, with 15 bases between. Germline CDR1 and CDR2: SGHAT and FQDESV (reference sequence).

This rearrangement joins TRBV4-1 to TRBJ2-2; 12 positions match TRBD1. CDR1 is MGHRA, CDR2 YSYEKL, per germline. CDR3 length: 17 residues. V shed 2 bases and J 7 bases; nucleotides not matched to a gene: 8. DNA of the CDR3: TGCGCCAGCAGCCAACACCCGGGACAGGGGGCGAGCGGGGAGCTGTTTTTT. This codes for CASSQHPGQGASGELFF.

This chain joins TRBV7-3 and TRBJ2-1, with a tentative D call TRBD2 (6 bases). In germline, CDR1 is SGHTA, CDR2 FQGTGA. Trimming cost V 6 bases and J 5 bases, with 8 bases left between them. The CDR3 has 12 amino acids. CDR3 sequence reads: CASRGGDNEQFF. The CDR3 nucleotides are TGTGCCAGCAGGGGCGGGGACAATGAGCAGTTCTTC.

The chain carries TRBV7-2 and TRBJ2-5; D remains unclear. The CDR3 has 15 residues. With 2 bases removed from V and 2 bases from J, the gap between germline ends came to 12 bases. Germline V gene lookup returns CDR1 SGHTA and CDR2 FQGNSA. Written as DNA, the CDR3 is TGTGCCAGCAGCTTATACGCCCGAAGTCAAGAGACCCAGTACTTC. Protein product: CASSLYARSQETQYF.

The rearrangement joins TRBV5-5 to TRBJ2-7; D is unresolved. This CDR3 region has 13 residues. The germline V and J ends were trimmed by 3 bases and 4 bases, with 11 bases remaining between them. Germline V gives CDR1 SGHKS, CDR2 YYEKEE (reference sequence). The CDR3 nucleotides are TGTGCCAGCAGCTACGCCACCTTATACGAGCAGTACTTC. Amino acids: CASSYATLYEQYF.

The chain employs TRBV7-9 and TRBJ2-2; perhaps D is TRBD1 or TRBD2 (5 bases each). V was clipped by 8 bases and J by 6 bases, with 22 bases between them. From germline, CDR1 is SEHNR and CDR2 FQNEAQ (reference sequence). The CDR3 is 16 residues long. CDR3 bases: TGTGCCAGCCGACCTCAGACTGGGGGTCGTCCCGGGGAGCTGTTTTTT. It specifies CASRPQTGGRPGELFF.

The chain couples TRBV7-9 to TRBJ2-1; 13 nucleotides match TRBD2. From germline, CDR1 is SEHNR and CDR2 FQNEAQ (reference sequence). The CDR3 contains 15 residues. With 1 base clipped from V and 7 bases from J, the junction kept 1 base outside the gene matches. This CDR3 is CASSLGTSGRNEQFF. For the CDR3, the DNA is TGTGCCAGCAGCTTAGGGACTAGCGGGAGAAATGAGCAGTTCTTC.

This clone is categorized as medium-sized. This chain joins TRBV15 and TRBJ2-7, with D possibly TRBD2 on 5 matching bases. CDR3 length: 15 amino acids. V dropped 0 bases and J dropped 2 bases, with 11 bases sitting between them. Germline CDR1 and CDR2: LNHNV and YYDKDF (reference sequence). In DNA form, the CDR3 reads TGTGCCACCAGCAGAGATGCCAGCGGACCCTACGAGCAGTACTTC. It specifies CATSRDASGPYEQYF.

The rearrangement joins TRBV6-1 to TRBJ2-1, with D tentatively TRBD1 or TRBD2 (5 bases each). Trimming took off 4 bases at V and 7 bases at J, with 8 bases between the two ends. CDR3 length equals 12 residues. The germline CDR1 and CDR2 sequences are MNHNS and SASEGT. The chain's CDR3 is CASSGDGNEQFF. The CDR3 DNA is TGTGCCAGCAGTGGGGACGGTAATGAGCAGTTCTTC.

The chain uses TRBV11-2 and TRBJ2-5; 7 nucleotides line up with TRBD1. Matching the DNA end better, TRBJ2-7 makes the J call doubtful. Germline CDR1 is SGHAT and CDR2 is FQNNGV. The CDR3 is 15 amino acids. As DNA, the CDR3 is TGTGCCAGCAGCTTAGAAACCGGGACAGCGTACGAGCAGTACTTC. Translation: CASSLETGTAYEQYF.

The chain is built from TRBV9 and TRBJ2-3, with D hard to call. The CDR3 runs 14 residues. V was clipped by 2 bases and J by 2 bases, with 9 bases between them. Germline V gives CDR1 SGDLS, CDR2 YYNGEE. This CDR3 reads CASSVYGDTDTQYF. In DNA, the CDR3 is TGTGCCAGCAGCGTGTATGGGGACACAGATACGCAGTATTTT.

This clone appeared a single time. This rearrangement joins TRBV5-1 to TRBJ2-7; TRBD1 might be the D (6 bases). Germline V lookup: CDR1 SGHRS, CDR2 YFSETQ. This CDR3 comprises 14 residues. V was clipped by 7 bases and J by 4 bases, with 18 bases between them. The CDR3 DNA sequence: TGCGCCAGCTCCCTTGTTACAGGGAGTTACGAGCAGTACTTC. Translating gives CASSLVTGSYEQYF.

J is TRBJ2-3 and V is TRBV7-3; TRBD2 agrees at 8 bases. CDR1 is SGHTA, CDR2 FQGTGA, per germline. The CDR3 is 16 residues long. Germline trimming cut 5 bases from V and 2 bases from J; bases unmatched to any gene: 9. This CDR3 reads CASSPQAGDPTDTQYF. DNA for the CDR3: TGTGCCAGCAGCCCTCAAGCGGGAGACCCCACAGATACGCAGTATTTT. Full variable domain (rest looked up from reference TRBV7-3 and TRBJ2-3): GAGVSQTPSNKVTEKGKYVELRCDPISGHTALYWYRQSLGQGPEFLIYFQGTGAADDSGLPNDRFFAVRPEGSVSTLKIQRTERGDSAVYLCASSPQAGDPTDTQYFGPGTRLTVL.

By share, this clone ranks as medium-sized. The chain employs TRBV27 and TRBJ2-7; TRBD1 is a possible D gene (5 bases). Trimming stripped 3 bases from V and 2 bases from J, with 11 bases between. The CDR3 length is 14 residues. Looked up from germline, CDR1 is MNHEY and CDR2 is SMNVEV (reference sequence). The CDR3: CASSFGRVAYEQYF. The DNA of the CDR3 is TGTGCCAGCAGTTTCGGCAGGGTAGCCTACGAGCAGTACTTC.

This chain joins TRBV5-1 and TRBJ2-6; 7 positions match TRBD2. Germline V CDR1 and CDR2: SGHRS, YFSETQ. The junction had 3 bases not matched to a gene; V was cut back by 9 bases and J by 3 bases. This CDR3 contains 13 residues. Here the CDR3 reads CATRGDGANVLTF. For the CDR3, the DNA is TGCGCCACCCGGGGGGATGGGGCCAACGTCCTGACTTTC.

J is TRBJ1-4 and V is TRBV9; D gene unclear. Between the trimmed V and J ends, which lost 3 bases and 0 bases, there was a span of 9 bases. This CDR3 comprises 15 residues. In germline, CDR1 is SGDLS, CDR2 YYNGEE. The CDR3 loop is CASSDNQATNEKLFF. CDR3 in DNA: TGTGCCAGCAGCGATAACCAAGCAACTAATGAAAAACTGTTTTTT.

The J gene is TRBJ2-3, the V gene TRBV9, with TRBD2 matching 8 bases. CDR1 SGDLS and CDR2 YYNGEE come from the germline V gene. Trimming cost V 4 bases and J 2 bases; bases outside gene matches: 9. The CDR3 runs 16 residues. The chain's CDR3 is CASSHSGTRTTDTQYF. DNA of the CDR3: TGTGCCAGCAGCCACTCCGGGACTAGGACCACAGATACGCAGTATTTT.

The rearrangement joins TRBV4-1 to TRBJ1-1, with TRBD1 matching 11 bases. The CDR3 length is 17 residues. V lost 4 bases and J lost 3; bases outside the gene matches: 10. CDR1 and CDR2 from the germline V gene are MGHRA and YSYEKL. The CDR3 loop is CASSRRTGGLWDTEAFF. The DNA for the CDR3 is TGCGCCAGCAGCCGTAGGACAGGGGGCTTATGGGACACTGAAGCTTTCTTT.

The chain joins TRBV7-8 to TRBJ2-6; the D gene is possibly TRBD1 (5 bases). The CDR3 contains 17 residues. Trimming left V 0 bases short and J 2 bases short, with 11 bases between. Germline assignment: CDR1 SGHVS and CDR2 FQNEAQ. The CDR3 spells CASSLAGQGTGANVLTF. The CDR3 region has the DNA TGTGCCAGCAGCTTAGCAGGCCAGGGCACTGGGGCCAACGTCCTGACTTTC.

The chain combines TRBV4-3 with TRBJ2-2; unclear D gene. Trimming pared 0 bases from V and 6 bases from J, leaving 14 bases between. The CDR3 covers 16 residues. CDR1 is LGHNA, CDR2 YSLEER, per germline. The CDR3 reads CASSQDWAENAGELFF. CDR3 in DNA: TGCGCCAGCAGCCAAGATTGGGCTGAGAATGCCGGGGAGCTGTTTTTT.

The rearrangement joins TRBV9 to TRBJ2-7, with 8 bases aligning to TRBD1. Trimming cost V 3 bases and J 5 bases; bases outside gene matches: 16. Germline CDR1 is SGDLS and CDR2 is YYNGEE. This CDR3 has 17 residues. The CDR3 protein is CASSDRITGQGKHEQYF. CDR3 coding DNA: TGTGCCAGCAGCGATCGAATAACAGGACAGGGAAAACACGAGCAGTACTTC.

This chain connects TRBV9 to TRBJ2-7; D may correspond to TRBD1 or TRBD2 (5 bases each). This CDR3 is 16 amino acids long. Deletions cut 0 bases from V and 3 bases from J, with 16 bases between. Germline assignment: CDR1 SGDLS and CDR2 YYNGEE. The CDR3, as DNA: TGTGCCAGCAGCGTAGATCTCCAGGGACGAGTCTACGAGCAGTACTTC. Its translation is CASSVDLQGRVYEQYF. Based on the CDR3 plus reference TRBV9 and TRBJ2-7, the full variable domain is DSGVTQTPKHLITATGQRVTLRCSPRSGDLSVYWYQQSLDQGLQFLIQYYNGEERAKGNILERFSAQQFPDLHSELNLSSLELGDSALYFCASSVDLQGRVYEQYFGPGTRLTVT.

The gene calls are TRBV28 and TRBJ1-5; D is ambiguous. Looked up from germline, CDR1 is MDHEN and CDR2 is SYDVKM. The CDR3 loop spans 13 amino acids. V was clipped by 3 bases and J by 5 bases, with 8 bases between them. CDR3 coding DNA: TGTGCCAGCAGTTTGGGTGGGCATCAGCCCCAGCATTTT. Amino acids: CASSLGGHQPQHF.

The chain combines TRBV7-5 with TRBJ2-7; the table gives TRBD1 as D, unverified against the DNA. TRBV7-5 represents a pseudogene. The length of the CDR3 is 13 residues. CDR3 protein: CASSLGQGNEQYF. CDR3 nucleotides: TGTGCCAGCAGTTTGGGGCAGGGGAACGAGCAGTACTTC.